The entry below gives a single T cell receptor beta chain sequence along with its context. The data are from a study of blood T cell repertoires in COVID-19. Study summary: T cells, B-cell-depleted T cells, or PBMCs provided the cDNA or gDNA that served as material.

The germline V gene has CDR1 MNHEY and CDR2 SVGAGI. The length of the CDR3 is 16 residues. Trimming removed 2 bases from V and 5 bases from J; junction bases left unmatched: 9. Authors' methods: For nucleated cells, counts were estimated from reference gene primer amplification. Using immunoSEQ multiplex PCR, the repertoire was profiled, and TCRdb retains in-frame clones only, with some absent. The DNA gave D and trimming, while V, J and clone size come from that table. The sample holds approximately 170,000 clones, roughly 86% seen once. This TCR derives from a woman of 80 years or more with COVID-19, enrolled during active disease. Material for sequencing was peripheral blood. The chain combines TRBV6-5 with TRBJ1-2; 9 bases are shared with TRBD1. This CDR3 is CASSYRSGTGTYGYTF. The CDR3 DNA follows: TGTGCCAGCAGTTACCGTAGTGGGACAGGGACTTATGGCTACACCTTC.